These 32 T cell receptor beta chains originate from one sample sequenced in a study of spatial heterogeneity in lung cancer. Each CDR3 protein gets one entry after TCRdb re-called the 5' RACE reads with MiXCR. Here the sample spans roughly 48,000 distinct CDR3 sequences, approximately 5% being singletons. This sample's time point: sample taken at primary tumor resection. Unsorted tumor, nontumor lung tissue or cryopreserved PBMC supplied the whole RNA. Sequenced material: PBMCs, taken at surgery. Receptors were obtained from a male donor with early-stage non-small cell lung cancer.

This clonotype was recorded at least ten times. The J gene is TRBJ1-1, the V gene TRBV18, with a tentative D call TRBD1 (6 bases). Germline CDR1 reads KGHSH; CDR2 reads LQKENI. The CDR3 extends over 15 amino acids. Trimming pared 3 bases from V and 4 bases from J, leaving 15 bases between. The DNA of the CDR3 is TGTGCCAGCTCACCGTACGGGGGGCAGGGCACTGAAGCTTTCTTT. Translating it yields CASSPYGGQGTEAFF.

This clonotype was counted at least ten times. The chain carries TRBV2 and TRBJ2-7; 8 bases agree with TRBD1. Germline V gene data show CDR1 as SNHLY and CDR2 as FYNNEI. The J segment lost 6 bases and the V segment lost 0 bases, leaving 13 bases of the junction unmatched. The CDR3 length is 17 residues. In DNA, the CDR3 is TGTGCCAGCAGTGAAGCGCTTGGACAGGGTCCTGAGGGCGAGCAGTACTTC. Its translation: CASSEALGQGPEGEQYF.

This sequence joins TRBV11-2 and TRBJ2-1; D call uncertain. The V end lost 5 bases, the J end lost 10 bases, and 9 bases lay between the germline ends. CDR1 SGHAT and CDR2 FQNNGV come from the germline V gene. This CDR3 has 11 amino acids. The CDR3 protein is CASSQTPEQFF. CDR3 DNA sequence: TGTGCCAGCAGCCAAACCCCCGAGCAGTTCTTC.

This clonotype was observed many times. The chain couples TRBV7-6 to TRBJ2-1; 9 bases are shared with TRBD1. J lost 3 bases, V lost 5 bases, and 8 bases had no gene match. The CDR3 totals 16 residues. Per germline, CDR1 SGHVS and CDR2 FNYEAQ. The CDR3 DNA reads TGTGCCAGCAGCCCGGGGACAGGGTTTAACTACAATGAGCAGTTCTTC. Protein product: CASSPGTGFNYNEQFF.

This clonotype was seen a handful of times. This chain links TRBV20-1 with TRBJ1-4; a possible D gene is TRBD1 (6 bases). This CDR3 is built from 17 residues. Germline loops: CDR1 DFQATT, CDR2 SNEGSKA (reference sequence). V lost 0 bases and J 0 bases, leaving 14 bases between the germline ends. This CDR3 reads CSARDPGQLATNEKLFF. CDR3 coding DNA: TGCAGTGCTAGAGATCCAGGACAGCTTGCAACTAATGAAAAACTGTTTTTT.

This clonotype was seen many times. V is TRBV4-1 and J is TRBJ2-1; TRBD2 matches at 15 bases. The CDR3 length is 16 residues. Trimming cost V 2 bases and J 8 bases; bases outside gene matches: 4. The germline V gene encodes CDR1 MGHRA and CDR2 YSYEKL. The CDR3 DNA sequence: TGCGCCAGCAGCCAACATGGACTAGCGGGAGGGGATGAGCAGTTCTTC. Protein: CASSQHGLAGGDEQFF.

This clonotype was found many times. The V call is TRBV7-9, the J call TRBJ2-7; a weak D match, TRBD1 (5 bases). CDR3 length: 15 amino acids. The germline V and J ends were trimmed by 0 bases and 6 bases, with 15 bases remaining between them. Germline V gene lookup returns CDR1 SEHNR and CDR2 FQNEAQ (reference sequence). CDR3 DNA: TGTGCCAGCAGCTTAGCGCGGCTCAGGGCCGGCGAGCAGTACTTC. Its translation is CASSLARLRAGEQYF.

This clonotype was observed a handful of times. The chain uses TRBV6-5 and TRBJ1-5; TRBD1 is a possible D gene (5 bases). The length of the CDR3 is 13 residues. Germline V lookup: CDR1 MNHEY, CDR2 SVGAGI. Deletions cut 5 bases from V and 5 bases from J, with 10 bases between. In DNA, the CDR3 is TGTGCCAGCAGTAGACAGTCGGATCAGCCCCAGCATTTT. Translated, it gives CASSRQSDQPQHF.

This clonotype was picked up many times. The CDR3 DNA reads TGTGCCAGCAGCCCACAGGAAAAGAACACTGAAGCTTTCTTT. The encoded protein is CASSPQEKNTEAFF. The chain employs TRBV7-9 and TRBJ1-1, with D possibly TRBD1 on 5 matching bases. V dropped 5 bases and J dropped 1 base, with 11 bases sitting between them. Germline V CDR1 and CDR2: SEHNR, FQNEAQ (reference sequence). The CDR3 spans 14 residues. The variable domain in full, completed from reference TRBV7-9 and TRBJ1-1, reads DTGVSQNPRHKITKRGQNVTFRCDPISEHNRLYWYRQTLGQGPEFLTYFQNEAQLEKSRLLSDRFSAERPKGSFSTLEIQRTEQGDSAMYLCASSPQEKNTEAFFGQGTRLTVV.

This clonotype was found many times. The chain is built from TRBV20-1 and TRBJ2-3; D uncertain. Per germline, CDR1 DFQATT and CDR2 SNEGSKA (reference sequence). V was clipped by 1 base and J by 1 base, with 6 bases between them. The CDR3 runs to 13 residues. This CDR3 is CSARAEGTDTQYF. The CDR3 DNA reads TGCAGTGCTAGAGCCGAGGGCACAGATACGCAGTATTTT.

This clonotype occurred many times. The rearrangement links TRBV11-2 to TRBJ2-7; no reliable D call. Looked up from germline, CDR1 is SGHAT and CDR2 is FQNNGV. The V and J ends lost 1 base and 0 bases respectively, with 10 bases between them. The CDR3 has 15 amino acids. CDR3 sequence reads: CASSLGWASSYEQYF. Here the CDR3 DNA reads TGTGCCAGCAGCTTAGGGTGGGCCTCCTCCTACGAGCAGTACTTC.

This clonotype was seen repeatedly, ten times or more. The chain links TRBV28 to TRBJ2-7; D remains ambiguous. The CDR3 length is 16 residues. The V end was cut by 2 bases, the J end by 2 bases, with 16 bases between. Germline assignment: CDR1 MDHEN and CDR2 SYDVKM. For the CDR3, the DNA is TGTGCCAGCAGTTTAGTGTCCGGTGGAGCGCCCTACGAGCAGTACTTC. Translated: CASSLVSGGAPYEQYF.

This clonotype appeared a few times. The chain is built from TRBV19 and TRBJ2-5, with D possibly matching TRBD2 (5 bases). Between the trimmed V and J ends, which lost 6 bases and 5 bases, there was a span of 13 bases. The CDR3 contains 13 residues. The germline V gene encodes CDR1 LNHDA and CDR2 SQIVND (reference sequence). Here the CDR3 reads CASRDYAHETQYF. In nucleotides, the CDR3 is TGTGCCAGTAGAGACTACGCCCACGAGACCCAGTACTTC.

The rearrangement links TRBV7-2 to TRBJ2-5; 9 bases fit TRBD2. Trimming at V came to 4 bases and at J to 4 bases, leaving 10 bases not matched to a gene. The CDR3 contains 16 residues. Germline lookup yields CDR1 SGHTA and CDR2 FQGNSA. The CDR3 nucleotides read TGTGCCAGCAGCTCGGTAGCGGGAGTGGGTCGAGAGACCCAGTACTTC. This encodes CASSSVAGVGRETQYF.

This clonotype was recorded at least ten times. The chain has TRBV9 and TRBJ2-2, with a tentative D call TRBD2 (6 bases). Germline values: CDR1 SGDLS, CDR2 YYNGEE. The CDR3 is 17 residues long. V gave up 2 bases and J gave up 2 bases, with 16 bases separating them. Written as DNA, the CDR3 is TGTGCCAGCAGCGTGGGAATCGGGGGTGAAAACACCGGGGAGCTGTTTTTT. This sequence encodes CASSVGIGGENTGELFF. Using reference TRBV9 and TRBJ2-2 for the parts outside the CDR3, the full variable domain is DSGVTQTPKHLITATGQRVTLRCSPRSGDLSVYWYQQSLDQGLQFLIQYYNGEERAKGNILERFSAQQFPDLHSELNLSSLELGDSALYFCASSVGIGGENTGELFFGEGSRLTVL.

This clonotype was counted many times. This sequence joins TRBV5-5 and TRBJ1-4, with D uncertain. V was cut by 6 bases and J by 0 bases, with 9 bases left in between. CDR1 SGHKS and CDR2 YYEKEE come from the germline V gene (reference sequence). The CDR3 has 14 amino acids. CDR3 nucleotides: TGTGCCAGCACCTCTTTTGCAACTAATGAAAAACTGTTTTTT. It codes for CASTSFATNEKLFF.

The table lists this clonotype with many counts. The V and J genes are TRBV11-2 and TRBJ1-1, with D possibly being TRBD1 (5 bases). CDR1 is SGHAT, CDR2 FQNNGV, per germline. This CDR3 spans 16 amino acids. Trimming stripped 5 bases from V and 5 bases from J, with 21 bases between. The chain's CDR3 is CASSLSGSLGGTEAFF. The DNA of the CDR3 is TGTGCCAGCAGCCTTTCTGGCAGCCTGGGGGGGACTGAAGCTTTCTTT.

This clonotype was counted many times. The gene calls are TRBV6-2 or TRBV6-3 and TRBJ2-1, with 10 bases aligning to TRBD2. The length of the CDR3 is 15 residues. Per germline, CDR1 MNHEY and CDR2 SVGEGT. J was trimmed by 2 bases and V by 5 bases; bases with no gene match: 3. CDR3 in amino acids: CASSITSGAYNEQFF. The CDR3 region has the DNA TGTGCCAGCAGTATAACTAGCGGGGCCTACAATGAGCAGTTCTTC.

This clonotype occurred many times. V usage is TRBV7-9 and J usage is TRBJ2-1, with D perhaps matching TRBD1 (5 bases). Germline V gene data show CDR1 as SEHNR and CDR2 as FQNEAQ (reference sequence). CDR3 length equals 15 residues. The ends were cut back, 4 bases at V and 4 bases at J, with 14 bases in the middle. The CDR3 nucleotides are TGTGCCAGCAGCTCCAGGGTATCCTTATACAATGAGCAGTTCTTC. Protein sequence: CASSSRVSLYNEQFF.

The sample holds many counts of this clonotype. The V call is TRBV13, the J call TRBJ2-5; D may correspond to TRBD1 or TRBD2 (5 bases each). Germline V lookup: CDR1 PRHDT, CDR2 FYEKMQ (reference sequence). Trimming pared 1 base from V and 4 bases from J, leaving 7 bases between. There are 13 residues in the CDR3. CDR3 coding DNA: TGTGCCAGCAGCTTAGAGAGGGGAGAGACCCAGTACTTC. Residues: CASSLERGETQYF.

This clonotype was picked up a small number of times. This sequence joins TRBV5-1 and TRBJ2-5; 10 positions agree with TRBD2. Unmatched junction bases numbered 7, after V lost 0 bases and J lost 2 bases. The CDR3 has 17 residues. The germline V gene encodes CDR1 SGHRS and CDR2 YFSETQ. Written as DNA, the CDR3 is TGCGCCAGCAGCTTGGCCCCGGCTAGCGGGAGACAAGAGACCCAGTACTTC. Protein: CASSLAPASGRQETQYF. Full variable domain (missing parts from reference TRBV5-1 and TRBJ2-5): KAGVTQTPRYLIKTRGQQVTLSCSPISGHRSVSWYQQTPGQGLQFLFEYFSETQRNKGNFPGRFSGRQFSNSRSEMNVSTLELGDSALYLCASSLAPASGRQETQYFGPGTRLLVL.

Many counts were recorded for this clonotype. The gene calls are TRBV12-3 or TRBV12-4 and TRBJ2-7; D is perhaps TRBD2 (6 bases). V lost 6 bases, J lost 2 bases, and 11 bases lay in between. The CDR3 runs 13 residues. The chain's CDR3 is CASRQGGTYEQYF. Written as DNA, the CDR3 is TGTGCCAGCAGGCAAGGCGGGACCTACGAGCAGTACTTC.

CDR3 DNA: TGTGCCAGCAGCCCGGGACTAGCGGGAGGGATAGAGACCCAGTACTTC. Translating gives CASSPGLAGGIETQYF. The J gene is TRBJ2-5, the V gene TRBV5-6, with TRBD2 matching 16 bases. Trimming removed 4 bases from V and 4 bases from J; junction bases left unmatched: 4. CDR1 is SGHDT and CDR2 is YYEEEE in the germline V gene. The CDR3 consists of 16 residues.

Only a few counts were recorded for this clonotype. The chain combines TRBV4-3 with TRBJ2-4, with D maybe TRBD2 (6 bases). V was trimmed by 4 bases and J by 4 bases, leaving 17 bases between them. This CDR3 has 16 residues. The V gene's germline CDR1 is LGHNA and CDR2 YSLEER. For the CDR3, the DNA is TGCGCCAGCAGCCCTAACCTCGGAGGGGCTAAAAACATTCAGTACTTC. Amino acid sequence: CASSPNLGGAKNIQYF.

This clonotype was observed many times. The CDR3 coding sequence is TGTGCCAGCAGCTTAGAGGGTGTGGTGGGGGCCGGGTCTCAGCCCCAGCATTTT. This encodes CASSLEGVVGAGSQPQHF. The rearrangement joins TRBV7-2 to TRBJ1-5; tentatively, D is TRBD1 (6 bases). Germline CDR1 and CDR2: SGHTA and FQGNSA. V lost 1 base and J 6 bases, leaving 22 bases between the germline ends. The CDR3 runs 18 residues.

Ten or more counts support this clonotype. The V call is TRBV28, the J call TRBJ2-1; D is perhaps TRBD2 (6 bases). Per germline, CDR1 MDHEN and CDR2 SYDVKM. Trimming stripped 8 bases from V and 0 bases from J, with 17 bases between. The CDR3 extends over 16 amino acids. CDR3 bases: TGTGCCAGCGGGGTCGAGGTAGCGGTCTCCTACAATGAGCAGTTCTTC. Translated: CASGVEVAVSYNEQFF.

This clonotype was counted at least ten times. The V gene is TRBV25-1, the J gene TRBJ2-1; 7 bases agree with TRBD1. CDR1 and CDR2 from the germline V gene are MGHDK and SYGVNS. The CDR3 length is 17 residues. Trimming cost V 4 bases and J 0 bases; bases outside gene matches: 9. The CDR3 loop reads CASSAELGQNSYNEQFF. The CDR3 DNA reads as TGTGCCAGCAGTGCCGAACTGGGACAGAACTCCTACAATGAGCAGTTCTTC.

This clonotype has at least ten counts. This chain links TRBV12-3 or TRBV12-4 with TRBJ1-2, with 7 bases matching TRBD1. The J segment lost 13 bases and the V segment lost 5 bases, leaving 13 bases of the junction unmatched. CDR3 length: 13 amino acids. The CDR3: CASSLTGAGRCTF. DNA for the CDR3: TGTGCCAGCAGTCTAACAGGGGCCGGCAGATGCACCTTC.

The chain couples TRBV11-2 to TRBJ2-5; D uncertain. Trimming removed 4 bases at V and 2 bases at J, with 8 bases between. Germline loops: CDR1 SGHAT, CDR2 FQNNGV. This CDR3 has 13 residues. CDR3: CASSSGFQETQYF. CDR3 nucleotides: TGTGCCAGCAGCTCAGGCTTTCAAGAGACCCAGTACTTC.

The sample holds many counts of this clonotype. This chain joins TRBV5-1 and TRBJ2-1; TRBD2 agrees at 10 bases. The germline V gene has CDR1 SGHRS and CDR2 YFSETQ. This CDR3 has 17 residues. Unmatched junction bases numbered 8, after V lost 4 bases and J lost 1 base. Here the CDR3 DNA reads TGCGCCAGCAGCCTGAGCCCTAGCGGGAGTTCCTACAATGAGCAGTTCTTC. It codes for CASSLSPSGSSYNEQFF.

Ten or more counts support this clonotype. The chain employs TRBV7-2 and TRBJ2-5; D unclear. From germline, CDR1 is SGHTA and CDR2 FQGNSA. With 5 bases removed from V and 5 bases from J, the gap between germline ends came to 12 bases. The CDR3 contains 13 residues. The CDR3 region is CASSRGRRETQYF. DNA for the CDR3: TGTGCCAGCAGCCGTGGCCGTCGCGAGACCCAGTACTTC.

The sample holds many counts of this clonotype. J is TRBJ2-1 and V is TRBV6-5, with D possibly matching TRBD2 (5 bases). Trimming took 8 bases from V and 0 from J, leaving 8 bases between them. CDR3 length equals 13 residues. Germline values: CDR1 MNHEY, CDR2 SVGAGI. The CDR3 sequence is CASGSGSYNEQFF. CDR3 in DNA: TGTGCCAGCGGGAGCGGCTCCTACAATGAGCAGTTCTTC.